This section outlines one T cell receptor (beta chain) sequence together with its context. Antigen: not known. The data are from a study of T cells in Graves' hyperthyroidism and ophthalmopathy. Study results and limitations: Ophthalmopathy was distinguished from stable hyperthyroidism by 13 V-J signatures.

Germline V gives CDR1 MGHRA, CDR2 YSYEKL. The CDR3 loop spans 18 amino acids. The V end lost 0 bases, the J end lost 5 bases, and 23 bases lay between the germline ends. There were TCR beta CDR3 regions amplified from RNA transcripts. The study used the HTBI primer set for a first-round RT-PCR of the TCR CDR3. One entry per CDR3 protein results from TCRdb running MiXCR on the multiplex PCR reads. The table includes around 700,000 distinct CDR3 sequences, under 20% detected once. The source material was blood. V is TRBV4-1 and J is TRBJ2-7; weak D call: TRBD2 (6 bases). This TCR came from a woman aged 50 to 60 with Graves' hyperthyroidism that later progressed to Graves' ophthalmopathy. For the CDR3, the DNA is TGCGCCAGCAGCCAAGATAAGTCCCGCGGGGAATTACTGAACGAGCAGTACTTC. This translates into CASSQDKSRGELLNEQYF.